The 8 T cell receptor beta chains below come from one sample, sequenced in a study of cytomegalovirus exposure and HLA in healthy donors. A multiplex PCR was run with 60 Vbeta primers and 13 Jbeta primers. Profiled with immunoSEQ multiplex PCR; TCRdb holds only in-frame clones, not every one. The sample lists around 170,000 clones, approximately 78% occurring once. Sequencing was done on a sample of PBMCs. The receptors were sampled from a woman under 30 in good health and CMV-seronegative.

The CDR3, as DNA: TGCGCCAGCAGCTTGGAAGGGAGTCAGCCCCAGCATTTT. It is translated as CASSLEGSQPQHF. V is TRBV5-1 and J is TRBJ1-5; no firm D call. This CDR3 comprises 13 residues. Germline CDR1 and CDR2: SGHRS and YFSETQ. Deletions cut 0 bases from V and 6 bases from J, with 7 bases between. Together with reference TRBV5-1 and TRBJ1-5, the CDR3 gives the full variable domain: KAGVTQTPRYLIKTRGQQVTLSCSPISGHRSVSWYQQTPGQGLQFLFEYFSETQRNKGNFPGRFSGRQFSNSRSEMNVSTLELGDSALYLCASSLEGSQPQHFGDGTRLSIL.

The CDR3 loop reads CASSYRVDYEQYF. The CDR3 bases are TGTGCCAGCAGTTATAGAGTAGACTACGAGCAGTACTTC. The chain carries TRBV6-6 and TRBJ2-5; no clear D. The J call is doubtful: the DNA matches TRBJ2-7 better. CDR1 is MNHNY, CDR2 SVGAGI, per germline (reference sequence). CDR3 length equals 13 residues.

V and J are TRBV28 and TRBJ2-7; the D gene is possibly TRBD2 (6 bases). The germline V gene has CDR1 MDHEN and CDR2 SYDVKM. This CDR3 has 15 amino acids. The V end lost 5 bases, the J end lost 3 bases, and 17 bases lay between the germline ends. The CDR3, as DNA: TGTGCCAGCAGTCCTGCCCCGGGAGACATCTACGAGCAGTACTTC. Its translation is CASSPAPGDIYEQYF. The entire variable domain, with the rest obtained from reference TRBV28 and TRBJ2-7, is as follows: DVKVTQSSRYLVKRTGEKVFLECVQDMDHENMFWYRQDPGLGLRLIYFSYDVKMKEKGDIPEGYSVSREKKERFSLILESASTNQTSMYLCASSPAPGDIYEQYFGPGTRLTVT.

The J gene is TRBJ2-1, the V gene TRBV30; 10 bases map to TRBD2. V gave up 3 bases and J gave up 4 bases; unmatched junction bases: 6. The CDR3 spans 15 residues. Per the germline V gene, CDR1 is GTSNPN and CDR2 is SVGIG (reference sequence). The CDR3 spells CAWRPAGGLYNEQFF. CDR3 DNA sequence: TGTGCCTGGAGGCCAGCGGGGGGGCTTTACAATGAGCAGTTCTTC.

The rearrangement uses TRBV2 and TRBJ1-1; TRBD1 matches at 10 bases. V lost 6 bases and J lost 6; bases outside the gene matches: 13. Per germline, CDR1 SNHLY and CDR2 FYNNEI. The CDR3 has 16 residues. CDR3 residues: CASRAGTGALGPEAFF. CDR3 coding DNA: TGTGCCAGCAGGGCCGGGACAGGGGCCCTCGGTCCTGAAGCTTTCTTT.

This clone has only a few counts. The V and J genes are TRBV7-9 and TRBJ2-3; 9 nucleotides align to TRBD1. Per the germline V gene, CDR1 is SEHNR and CDR2 is FQNEAQ (reference sequence). The CDR3 runs 14 residues. Trimming removed 8 bases from V and 4 bases from J; junction bases left unmatched: 7. The CDR3: CASGGQGWSDTQYF. As DNA, the CDR3 is TGTGCCAGCGGCGGACAGGGGTGGTCAGATACGCAGTATTTT.

The sample holds a few counts of this clone. This chain links TRBV15 with TRBJ1-5; D is ambiguous. The V and J ends lost 5 bases and 3 bases respectively, with 14 bases between them. The CDR3 extends over 15 amino acids. From germline, CDR1 is LNHNV and CDR2 YYDKDF (reference sequence). This CDR3 reads CATSPERHLNQPQHF. The DNA of the CDR3 is TGTGCCACCAGCCCCGAAAGACACCTCAATCAGCCCCAGCATTTT. Filled out from reference TRBV15 and TRBJ1-5, the complete variable domain reads DAMVIQNPRYQVTQFGKPVTLSCSQTLNHNVMYWYQQKSSQAPKLLFHYYDKDFNNEADTPDNFQSRRPNTSFCFLDIRSPGLGDTAMYLCATSPERHLNQPQHFGDGTRLSIL.

This clone was seen only a few times. The CDR3 region is CASSLMGPNEQFF. CDR3 in DNA: TGTGCCAGCAGCTTAATGGGGCCTAATGAGCAGTTCTTC. The V call is TRBV7-9, the J call TRBJ2-1; TRBD1 is a possible D gene (5 bases). Germline values: CDR1 SEHNR, CDR2 FQNEAQ (reference sequence). The CDR3 loop spans 13 amino acids. V gave up 2 bases and J gave up 7 bases, with 9 bases separating them.